This T cell receptor beta chain was identified in a study of blood T cells in healthy people across ages. This CDR3 is built from 14 residues. Per germline, CDR1 DFQATT and CDR2 SNEGSKA (reference sequence). This clonotype has ten or more counts. Germline and junction disagree at one end, which may indicate a read error. Then a second PCR, running about 6 to 11 cycles, was carried out with a sample-barcoded 5' primer and a J-beta primer mix. TCRdb re-derived calls from the 5' RACE reads in MiXCR, one entry per CDR3 protein. Counted here are hundreds of thousands of distinct CDR3 sequences, 29% occurring once; the ten biggest clones make up 17%.

The receptor's source is a woman aged 80 or over in good health. The sequenced sample was blood. The chain is built from TRBV20-1 and TRBJ2-7, with D possibly being TRBD2 (5 bases). CDR3 in amino acids: CSARGPRRGYEQYF. The CDR3 DNA sequence: TGCAGTGCAAGAGGGCCCCGTCGGGGTTACGAGCAGTACTTC.